Listed here are 6 T cell receptor beta chains from one sample, sequenced in a study of TIL therapy for anti-PD-1-resistant metastatic lung cancer. Time point: pre-treatment sample, taken before nivolumab and TIL therapy. Tumor tissue came from excised metastases, mostly pleural nodules or supraclavicular lymph nodes. This was the immunoSEQ v3 assay. TCRdb's copy holds only in-frame clones and misses some; the assay was immunoSEQ multiplex PCR. The top ten clones hold around 9.9% of a sample with approximately 92,000 clones, roughly two thirds of them seen once. The specimen comprised tumor tissue, sampled at baseline. The receptors here all came from a person aged 25 to 85 with non-small cell lung cancer.

The chain uses TRBV10-3 and TRBJ2-3; D might be TRBD1 (6 bases). V gave up 8 bases and J gave up 0 bases, with 12 bases separating them. CDR3 size: 14 residues. The germline CDR1 and CDR2 sequences are ENHRY and SYGVKD. The CDR3 loop reads CAIRGRGSTDTQYF. CDR3 nucleotides: TGTGCCATCCGCGGCAGGGGAAGCACAGATACGCAGTATTTT.

The rearrangement links TRBV12-3 or TRBV12-4 to TRBJ2-6, with D unclear. Trimming removed 6 bases at V and 4 bases at J, with 7 bases between. The CDR3 is 13 residues long. The CDR3 loop is CASRYFGANVLTF. The DNA of the CDR3 is TGTGCCAGCAGGTATTTCGGGGCCAACGTCCTGACTTTC.

The rearrangement joins TRBV18 to TRBJ1-3; no clear D. Trimming left V 0 bases short and J 0 bases short, with 6 bases between. This CDR3 is 15 amino acids long. Germline CDR1 and CDR2: KGHSH and LQKENI. The CDR3 loop reads CASSPPTNSGNTIYF. The CDR3 nucleotides are TGTGCCAGCTCACCACCAACAAACTCTGGAAACACCATATATTTT. Supplemented by reference TRBV18 and TRBJ1-3, the full variable domain reads NAGVMQNPRHLVRRRGQEARLRCSPMKGHSHVYWYRQLPEEGLKFMVYLQKENIIDESGMPKERFSAEFPKEGPSILRIQQVVRGDSAAYFCASSPPTNSGNTIYFGEGSWLTVV.

This clone was recorded a few times. The chain joins TRBV18 to TRBJ2-2, with a weak D call TRBD2 (5 bases). This CDR3 is 14 amino acids long. Germline V gives CDR1 KGHSH, CDR2 LQKENI. V lost 3 bases, J lost 4 bases, and 9 bases lay in between. CDR3 protein: CASSPDLSTGELFF. The CDR3 DNA reads as TGTGCCAGCTCACCGGACTTAAGCACCGGGGAGCTGTTTTTT.

The chain uses TRBV28 and TRBJ2-3, with a tentative D call TRBD2 (6 bases). The CDR3 runs 18 residues. V lost 4 bases and J lost 0, with 20 bases in between. Germline V gives CDR1 MDHEN, CDR2 SYDVKM. CDR3 bases: TGTGCCAGCAGTTCCTCGACCCGACTAGTCACTAGCACAGATACGCAGTATTTT. Protein: CASSSSTRLVTSTDTQYF.

V usage is TRBV7-8 and J usage is TRBJ2-2; D is undetermined. The germline V and J ends were trimmed by 1 base and 0 bases, with 6 bases remaining between them. The CDR3 loop spans 15 amino acids. Germline V lookup: CDR1 SGHVS, CDR2 FQNEAQ. As DNA, the CDR3 is TGTGCCAGCAGCTTAGGGCGGACGAACACCGGGGAGCTGTTTTTT. Its protein product is CASSLGRTNTGELFF.